This T cell receptor beta chain is from a study of shared clonotypes between healthy human individuals. Generated by immunoSEQ multiplex PCR, the TCRdb table keeps only in-frame clones and is missing some. The repertoire holds about 2 million clones, with over 85% as singletons. Comments on this clone: Its matching antigen is unknown.

Notes on the study in general: Researchers found naive subsets generally carried larger estimated richness than memory subsets. Lower generation probabilities were found for non-shared clonotypes than for those shared by all four donors.

Germline V gene data show CDR1 as MNHNS and CDR2 as SASEGT. J lost 4 bases, V lost 7 bases, and 11 bases had no gene match. CDR3 length: 15 amino acids. Recent acute infections and vaccinations were absent in the healthy HIV-negative adult donors. Subsets obtained from CD4+ cells comprised CD45RA+ naive and CD45RA-negative memory cells. The genes are TRBV6-1 and TRBJ1-2; 8 bases line up with TRBD1. Sequencing was carried out using naive CD4+ T cells sorted from blood. Subset noted: CD45RA+ positively selected. The sequence derives from a young man in good health. The CDR3 protein is CASTTGAQSIYGYTF. The CDR3 DNA is TGTGCCAGCACGACAGGGGCCCAATCCATCTATGGCTACACCTTC.